The clone carrying this T cell receptor beta chain is a singleton in its sample. J was trimmed by 3 bases and V by 1 base; bases with no gene match: 4. Germline V gene data show CDR1 as MDHEN and CDR2 as SYDVKM. This CDR3 has 15 amino acids. This record comes from a study of control samples from healthy donors and cancer patients. The protocol was immunoSEQ multiplex PCR, while the TCRdb copy is restricted to in-frame clones and leaves out a portion. This sample carries about 130,000 clones, roughly nine tenths of them seen once, and the ten largest clones take around 1.8%. This chain uses TRBV28 with TRBJ2-7; 9 nucleotides line up with TRBD1. The sequencing sample was made of blood. The sequence derives from a man aged 18 to 29 in good health. In nucleotides, the CDR3 is TGTGCCAGCAGTTTATCGGGACAGGGCAGCTACGAGCAGTACTTC. Protein: CASSLSGQGSYEQYF.